This record concerns one T cell receptor beta chain sequence. CDR1 is SEHNR, CDR2 FQNEAQ, per germline (reference sequence). CDR3 length: 11 amino acids. V was trimmed by 5 bases and J by 9 bases, leaving 8 bases between them. This record belongs to a study of CD8 T cells in Susac syndrome. Random hexamers were used to reverse transcribe 0.5 to 1 ug of RNA. From the immunoSEQ multiplex PCR reads, TCRdb called clonotypes with MiXCR, one entry per CDR3 protein. The sample has around 80,000 distinct CDR3 sequences, approximately 93% seen once. The chain carries TRBV7-9 and TRBJ2-1; D not certain. The sample was CD8+ T cells from PBMCs. This receptor was obtained from a human donor with Susac syndrome. The CDR3 sequence: CASSPRSEQFF. For the CDR3, the DNA is TGTGCCAGCAGCCCTAGGAGTGAGCAGTTCTTC.